One sample yielded the 12 T cell receptor beta chains listed below, sequenced in a study of T cell responses to AZD1222 COVID-19 vaccine. Sequencing used immunoSEQ multiplex PCR; TCRdb keeps in-frame clones, though not all of them. The sample lists roughly 150,000 clones; under 95% were seen once. Sequencing was performed on peripheral blood, taken on day 0 of AZD1222 vaccination. All receptors derive from an adult in good health.

The CDR3 DNA is TGTGCCAGCTCCCCAGCGGGAGGGTGGACAGATACGCAGTATTTT. Residues: CASSPAGGWTDTQYF. This chain links TRBV18 with TRBJ2-3; 10 bases match TRBD2. V shed 6 bases and J 3 bases; nucleotides not matched to a gene: 6. Germline V gene sequence: CDR1 KGHSH, CDR2 LQKENI. The CDR3 length is 15 residues.

The rearrangement joins TRBV27 to TRBJ2-1; the match to TRBD2 covers 11 bases. J gave up 9 bases and V 6 bases, and 10 bases lay outside the gene matches. This CDR3 has 15 amino acids. From germline, CDR1 is MNHEY and CDR2 SMNVEV (reference sequence). The CDR3 DNA reads as TGTGCCAGCAGCTTAGCGGGAGGGCCGTGGGGTGAGCAGTTCTTC. It yields the protein CASSLAGGPWGEQFF.

This chain uses TRBV5-6 with TRBJ2-1; 7 bases map to TRBD2. The V gene end was trimmed by 4 bases and the J gene end by 3 bases; junction bases not matched to a gene: 10. Germline values: CDR1 SGHDT, CDR2 YYEEEE. The CDR3 has 16 amino acids. The chain's CDR3 is CASSEGAGALYNEQFF. DNA for the CDR3: TGTGCCAGCAGCGAAGGTGCGGGAGCTCTCTACAATGAGCAGTTCTTC.

This clone turned up a few times. The V and J genes are TRBV15 and TRBJ2-7, with D maybe TRBD1 (6 bases). The CDR3 contains 15 residues. In germline, CDR1 is LNHNV, CDR2 YYDKDF (reference sequence). With 5 bases removed from V and 1 base from J, the gap between germline ends came to 15 bases. The CDR3 sequence is CATSPDLGQSYEQYF. CDR3 DNA: TGTGCCACCAGCCCCGATCTTGGACAGTCCTACGAGCAGTACTTC.

This sequence joins TRBV7-9 and TRBJ2-7, with TRBD2 identical over 16 bases. The CDR3 totals 21 residues. Germline CDR1 SEHNR, CDR2 FQNEAQ (reference sequence). With 5 bases clipped from V and 6 bases from J, the junction kept 22 bases outside the gene matches. The CDR3: CASSRAAGLAGGQYGHAEQYF. The DNA of the CDR3 is TGTGCCAGCAGCAGAGCCGCGGGACTAGCGGGAGGGCAGTACGGTCACGCCGAGCAGTACTTC.

A single count supports this clone. The chain joins TRBV28 to TRBJ1-2; D not resolved. The germline V gene has CDR1 MDHEN and CDR2 SYDVKM. CDR3 size: 13 residues. The V end lost 2 bases, the J end lost 8 bases, and 12 bases lay between the germline ends. CDR3 DNA: TGTGCCAGCAGTTTAGGCTACATCGGGGGCTACACCTTC. Translation gives CASSLGYIGGYTF.

J is TRBJ1-1 and V is TRBV28; no definite D call. The CDR3 totals 12 residues. Germline CDR1 is MDHEN and CDR2 is SYDVKM. V lost 8 bases to trimming and J lost 3 bases, with 10 bases between them. As DNA, the CDR3 is TGTGCCAGCTATAACGGCTACACTGAAGCTTTCTTT. It translates to CASYNGYTEAFF. The full variable domain, with the rest looked up from reference TRBV28 and TRBJ1-1, is DVKVTQSSRYLVKRTGEKVFLECVQDMDHENMFWYRQDPGLGLRLIYFSYDVKMKEKGDIPEGYSVSREKKERFSLILESASTNQTSMYLCASYNGYTEAFFGQGTRLTVV.

The chain employs TRBV11-2 and TRBJ1-1; D gene ambiguous. This CDR3 is 15 amino acids long. With 3 bases removed from V and 4 bases from J, the gap between germline ends came to 15 bases. The germline V gene has CDR1 SGHAT and CDR2 FQNNGV. DNA of the CDR3: TGTGCCAGCAGCTTGAGTTGGGGAGGTAGCACTGAAGCTTTCTTT. Protein sequence: CASSLSWGGSTEAFF.

This clone has more than one count but fewer than ten. The chain has TRBV28 and TRBJ1-3; 7 bases fit TRBD1. The CDR3 length is 15 residues. From germline, CDR1 is MDHEN and CDR2 SYDVKM. Unmatched junction bases numbered 6, after V lost 7 bases and J lost 0 bases. CDR3 coding DNA: TGTGCCAGCACCCAAGGGACAGCCTCTGGAAACACCATATATTTT. Translation: CASTQGTASGNTIYF. Combining the CDR3 with reference TRBV28 and TRBJ1-3 gives the whole variable domain DVKVTQSSRYLVKRTGEKVFLECVQDMDHENMFWYRQDPGLGLRLIYFSYDVKMKEKGDIPEGYSVSREKKERFSLILESASTNQTSMYLCASTQGTASGNTIYFGEGSWLTVV.

V gene TRBV5-1 combines with J gene TRBJ2-5, with 9 nucleotides matching TRBD2. The CDR3 is 14 amino acids. Germline assignment: CDR1 SGHRS and CDR2 YFSETQ. Trimming removed 3 bases from V and 2 bases from J; junction bases left unmatched: 2. The CDR3 loop reads CASSWTSVQETQYF. Here the CDR3 DNA reads TGCGCCAGCAGCTGGACTAGCGTACAAGAGACCCAGTACTTC.

The chain joins TRBV6-5 to TRBJ2-5; tentatively, D is TRBD1 (6 bases). The ends were cut back, 7 bases at V and 4 bases at J, with 16 bases in the middle. The CDR3 is 14 residues long. CDR1 MNHEY and CDR2 SVGAGI come from the germline V gene. CDR3 protein: CASTKTQGRETQYF. The CDR3 DNA follows: TGTGCCAGCACCAAAACTCAGGGGAGAGAGACCCAGTACTTC.

The chain employs TRBV5-4 and TRBJ2-7; D call uncertain. V was shortened by 0 bases and J by 3 bases, with 13 bases between the two germline ends. The CDR3 contains 15 residues. The germline V gene has CDR1 SGHNT and CDR2 YYREEE (reference sequence). CDR3 amino acids: CASSLGVGFLYEQYF. The CDR3 nucleotides are TGTGCCAGCAGCTTGGGGGTGGGTTTCCTCTACGAGCAGTACTTC.